This T cell receptor beta chain derives from a study of shared clonotypes between healthy human individuals. Germline V gene lookup returns CDR1 SNHLY and CDR2 FYNNEI. This CDR3 region has 13 residues. Germline trimming cut 9 bases from V and 5 bases from J; bases unmatched to any gene: 4. The study ran the assay at deep level. Profiling relied on immunoSEQ multiplex PCR, and the TCRdb table lists in-frame clones only, not all of them. Of 550,000 to 850,000 clones in the sample, 72% are singletons; the top ten hold about 1.8%. The chain links TRBV2 to TRBJ2-1, with 10 nucleotides matching TRBD2. The sequence came from a woman in her twenties or thirties in good health. The sequencing input was memory CD4+ T cells sorted from blood. Documented subset: CD45RA-negative fraction. The CDR3 region has the DNA TGTGCCAGTCGGACTAGCGGCCACAATGAGCAGTTCTTC. Protein product: CASRTSGHNEQFF.